This TCR beta chain was retrieved from a study of a mutant IDH1 vaccine in newly diagnosed glioma. Concerning this clone itself: Its antigen remains unidentified.

V lost 3 bases to trimming and J lost 1 base, with 6 bases between them. The CDR3 covers 13 residues. CDR1 and CDR2 from the germline V gene are KGHSH and LQKENI. Stated time point: week 5, during vaccination. Every vaccine dose comprised 300 ug of mutant IDH1 20-mer peptide plus topical imiquimod. Every donor had a new WHO grade 3 or 4 astrocytoma that was IDH1-mutant, with loss of nuclear ATRX. Only in-frame clones appear in the TCRdb table, and some are missing; sequencing was by immunoSEQ multiplex PCR. Of 45,000 to 60,000 clones listed, around 78% are singletons. This chain connects TRBV18 to TRBJ1-1; D not resolved. The sample in question was PBMCs, obtained from a glioma patient whose treatment included an IDH1 peptide vaccine. The sequence came from a man aged 45-60 years with glioma. The CDR3 nucleotides are TGTGCCAGCTCACCGAATAAGAACACTGAAGCTTTCTTT. Translated, it gives CASSPNKNTEAFF.